A single sample is the source of the 22 T cell receptor beta chains below, sequenced in a study of blood T cell repertoires in COVID-19. The data were produced by immunoSEQ multiplex PCR, yet TCRdb's version contains in-frame clones alone and is incomplete. The table shows 300,000 to 400,000 clones, with roughly 90% occurring only once. The sample comprised peripheral blood. Receptor source: a woman between 65 and 79 years old with COVID-19, enrolled during active disease.

This clone was counted a few times. CDR3 in DNA: TGTGCCAGCAGCCCAGGACAGGCGCGGGACTATAATTCACCCCTCCACTTT. As protein: CASSPGQARDYNSPLHF. The V gene is TRBV9, the J gene TRBJ1-6; TRBD1 matches 7 bases. The CDR3 is 17 amino acids. CDR1 and CDR2 from the germline V gene are SGDLS and YYNGEE. The V segment lost 4 bases and the J segment 3 bases; nucleotides outside the gene matches: 10. The full variable domain, its missing parts supplied by reference TRBV9 and TRBJ1-6, is DSGVTQTPKHLITATGQRVTLRCSPRSGDLSVYWYQQSLDQGLQFLIQYYNGEERAKGNILERFSAQQFPDLHSELNLSSLELGDSALYFCASSPGQARDYNSPLHFGNGTRLTVT.

The rearrangement uses TRBV27 and TRBJ1-1; the match to TRBD1 covers 7 bases. CDR1 is MNHEY and CDR2 is SMNVEV in the germline V gene (reference sequence). J gave up 0 bases and V 6 bases, and 7 bases lay outside the gene matches. The CDR3 covers 15 residues. CDR3: CASSRPTGMNTEAFF. CDR3 nucleotides: TGTGCCAGCAGCCGACCGACAGGGATGAACACTGAAGCTTTCTTT.

The rearrangement uses TRBV23-1 and TRBJ2-1, with a tentative D call TRBD2 (5 bases). TRBV23-1 is flagged as an ORF with uncertain function. This CDR3 is built from 17 residues. V lost 2 bases, J lost 0 bases, and 14 bases lay in between. CDR3 sequence: CASSQAQRSRSYNEQFF. The CDR3 bases are TGCGCCAGCAGTCAAGCCCAGCGGTCCCGCTCCTACAATGAGCAGTTCTTC.

This clone appeared a single time. CDR3 amino acids: CASSQGTGGNIQGYTF. The CDR3 nucleotides read TGCGCCAGCAGCCAAGGGACAGGGGGCAACATTCAAGGCTACACCTTC. The rearrangement links TRBV4-3 to TRBJ1-2; 11 nucleotides match TRBD1. This CDR3 is built from 16 residues. The J segment lost 8 bases and the V segment lost 1 base, leaving 9 bases of the junction unmatched. Germline lookup yields CDR1 LGHNA and CDR2 YSLEER.

This clone was detected once. The chain employs TRBV4-1 and TRBJ2-5; 7 nucleotides align to TRBD1. The CDR3 contains 14 residues. CDR1 is MGHRA and CDR2 is YSYEKL in the germline V gene. V trimming: 2 bases; J trimming: 4 bases; junction bases outside the gene matches: 4. The CDR3 nucleotides read TGCGCCAGCAGCCAACAGGGACAGTCAGAGACCCAGTACTTC. Protein sequence: CASSQQGQSETQYF.

The CDR3 DNA reads as TGCGCCAGCAGCCCCGGGATGGGTCGAGAGACCCAGTACTTC. It is translated as CASSPGMGRETQYF. This chain links TRBV5-1 with TRBJ2-5; D is perhaps TRBD2 (5 bases). CDR1 is SGHRS, CDR2 YFSETQ, per germline. The CDR3 totals 14 residues. Trimming took off 4 bases at V and 4 bases at J, with 14 bases between the two ends.

The table lists this clone with a few counts. Other nucleotide sequences from this sample produce the same CDR3. The chain employs TRBV6-5 and TRBJ2-7; tentatively, D is TRBD2 (6 bases). V lost 6 bases to trimming and J lost 4 bases, with 13 bases between them. Looked up from germline, CDR1 is MNHEY and CDR2 is SVGAGI. The CDR3 is made up of 13 amino acids. CDR3 residues: CASSLGLPYEQYF. The CDR3 nucleotides are TGTGCCAGCAGCCTCGGACTACCGTACGAGCAGTACTTC.

V usage is TRBV29-1 and J usage is TRBJ1-1; D is unresolved. This CDR3 region has 13 residues. The V gene lost 2 bases and the J gene lost 0 bases, with 7 bases spanning the gap. Per the germline V gene, CDR1 is SQVTM and CDR2 is ANQGSEA. CDR3 DNA: TGCAGCGTTGAACGGGTTCTGAACACTGAAGCTTTCTTT. Its translation is CSVERVLNTEAFF.

The chain links TRBV7-2 to TRBJ1-3; D remains ambiguous. V was trimmed by 5 bases and J by 1 base, leaving 12 bases between them. CDR1 is SGHTA, CDR2 FQGNSA, per germline. This CDR3 region has 15 residues. This CDR3 reads CASSPTAGSGNTIYF. In nucleotides, the CDR3 is TGTGCCAGCAGCCCGACCGCGGGGTCTGGAAACACCATATATTTT.

This chain links TRBV7-2 with TRBJ2-3; 9 positions match TRBD2. There are 15 residues in the CDR3. Germline V gene lookup returns CDR1 SGHTA and CDR2 FQGNSA. The junction had 1 base not matched to a gene; V was cut back by 2 bases and J by 1 base. This chain's CDR3 is CASSLRLAGTDTQYF. CDR3 sequence (DNA): TGTGCCAGCAGCTTAAGACTAGCGGGCACAGATACGCAGTATTTT.

This chain uses TRBV7-2 with TRBJ1-2, with 8 bases that match TRBD1. The V gene end was trimmed by 5 bases and the J gene end by 8 bases; junction bases not matched to a gene: 10. CDR1 and CDR2 (germline): SGHTA, FQGNSA. The CDR3 runs 14 residues. The CDR3 DNA sequence: TGTGCCAGCAGCCTAGACCGGACAGGGACCGGCTACACCTTC. Translated, it gives CASSLDRTGTGYTF.

The rearrangement joins TRBV7-9 to TRBJ1-2, with unresolved D. The CDR3 runs to 13 residues. The germline CDR1 and CDR2 sequences are SEHNR and FQNEAQ (reference sequence). Trimming pared 4 bases from V and 4 bases from J, leaving 10 bases between. The DNA of the CDR3 is TGTGCCAGCAGCTCAGCCGGGTTCTATGGCTACACCTTC. It translates to CASSSAGFYGYTF.

The chain is built from TRBV6-6 and TRBJ2-3; tentative D call: TRBD1 (5 bases). V lost 6 bases, J lost 4 bases, and 17 bases lay in between. The CDR3 contains 15 residues. Per germline, CDR1 MNHNY and CDR2 SVGAGI (reference sequence). CDR3 residues: CASRQGPQGPDTQYF. The CDR3 nucleotides read TGTGCCAGCAGACAAGGTCCTCAGGGCCCAGATACGCAGTATTTT.

The genes are TRBV30 and TRBJ2-1; 7 bases are a match to TRBD1. Germline-derived CDR1 and CDR2 are GTSNPN and SVGIG (reference sequence). Trimming removed 0 bases from V and 9 bases from J; junction bases left unmatched: 11. CDR3 size: 15 residues. The CDR3 region is CAWSVRGRAAGEQFF. CDR3 in DNA: TGTGCCTGGAGTGTTAGGGGGCGCGCAGCAGGTGAGCAGTTCTTC. Filled out from reference TRBV30 and TRBJ2-1, the complete variable domain reads SQTIHQWPATLVQPVGSPLSLECTVEGTSNPNLYWYRQAAGRGLQLLFYSVGIGQISSEVPQNLSASRPQDRQFILSSKKLLLSDSGFYLCAWSVRGRAAGEQFFGPGTRLTVL.

This chain links TRBV19 with TRBJ1-2; 8 nucleotides agree with TRBD1. V shed 5 bases, J shed 4 bases, and the junction held 6 bases outside the gene matches. Germline values: CDR1 LNHDA, CDR2 SQIVND (reference sequence). The CDR3 consists of 14 residues. CDR3 protein: CASSPQGAGYGYTF. The CDR3 DNA follows: TGTGCCAGTAGTCCTCAGGGGGCCGGCTATGGCTACACCTTC.

This clone was counted many times. This chain joins TRBV24-1 and TRBJ2-7, with D tentatively TRBD1 (6 bases). Germline V gives CDR1 KGHDR, CDR2 SFDVKD. Trimming shortened V by 4 bases and J by 5 bases, and 8 bases separated the two germline ends. This CDR3 contains 12 residues. CDR3 protein: CATSDDRNEQYF. CDR3 nucleotides: TGTGCCACCAGTGACGACAGGAACGAGCAGTACTTC.

This clone was seen just once. The chain couples TRBV4-1 to TRBJ2-5; 7 bases agree with TRBD2. Per germline, CDR1 MGHRA and CDR2 YSYEKL. V was clipped by 2 bases and J by 1 base; unmatched bases: 4. The CDR3 sequence is 15 residues long. The CDR3 loop is CASSQPAGFQETQYF. The CDR3 bases are TGCGCCAGCAGCCAACCAGCGGGGTTCCAAGAGACCCAGTACTTC.

The chain has TRBV4-3 and TRBJ2-2, with D possibly TRBD2 on 5 matching bases. The germline CDR1 and CDR2 sequences are LGHNA and YSLEER. V was trimmed by 0 bases and J by 4 bases, leaving 9 bases between them. The CDR3 is made up of 15 amino acids. The CDR3 nucleotides read TGCGCCAGCAGCCAAGATCCGGGGTCCACCGGGGAGCTGTTTTTT. Translating it yields CASSQDPGSTGELFF.

The gene calls are TRBV9 and TRBJ1-1; 9 positions match TRBD1. The V gene's germline CDR1 is SGDLS and CDR2 YYNGEE. The CDR3 covers 16 residues. Trimming at V came to 3 bases and at J to 5 bases, leaving 11 bases not matched to a gene. The CDR3: CASSETPGQGNTEAFF. As DNA, the CDR3 is TGTGCCAGCAGCGAGACGCCGGGACAGGGAAATACTGAAGCTTTCTTT.

This sequence joins TRBV28 and TRBJ2-7, with 8 nucleotides matching TRBD2. The CDR3 is made up of 14 amino acids. CDR1 is MDHEN, CDR2 SYDVKM, per germline. With V trimmed by 5 bases and J by 5 bases, 8 bases remained unmatched. This CDR3 reads CASSSGGSSDEQYF. CDR3 sequence (DNA): TGTGCCAGCAGTAGCGGGGGATCCTCGGACGAGCAGTACTTC.

This clone appeared a few times. This chain uses TRBV11-2 with TRBJ2-1, with 9 bases matching TRBD1. The junction had 3 bases not matched to a gene; V was cut back by 6 bases and J by 0 bases. Germline V gene data show CDR1 as SGHAT and CDR2 as FQNNGV. The CDR3 is made up of 15 amino acids. The CDR3 DNA is TGTGCCAGCAGAGGGGGACAGGGCTCCTACAATGAGCAGTTCTTC. Amino acids: CASRGGQGSYNEQFF.

The J gene is TRBJ1-2, the V gene TRBV3-1 (or the pseudogene TRBV3-2), with TRBD1 matching over 9 bases. CDR1 and CDR2 (germline): LGHDT, YNNKEL (reference sequence). The CDR3 has 16 amino acids. The V gene end was trimmed by 5 bases and the J gene end by 7 bases; junction bases not matched to a gene: 14. The CDR3: CASSETGGRDRGGYTF. CDR3 in DNA: TGTGCCAGCAGCGAGACAGGGGGAAGGGATCGAGGTGGCTACACCTTC.